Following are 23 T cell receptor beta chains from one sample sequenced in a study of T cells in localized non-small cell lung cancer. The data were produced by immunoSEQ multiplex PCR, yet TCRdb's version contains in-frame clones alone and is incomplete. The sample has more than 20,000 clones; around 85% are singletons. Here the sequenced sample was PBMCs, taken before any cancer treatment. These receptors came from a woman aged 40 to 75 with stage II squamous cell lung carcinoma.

The CDR3 DNA reads TGCGCCAGCAGTGACCTCCAGGATGGTTTGAAGTTCTTC. As protein: CASSDLQDGLKFF. The rearrangement uses TRBV10-1 and TRBJ2-1; D unresolved. The ends were cut back, 3 bases at V and 14 bases at J, with 17 bases in the middle. From germline, CDR1 is WNHNN and CDR2 SYGVQD (reference sequence). The CDR3 loop spans 13 amino acids.

The CDR3 region is CASSSLGGRPGETQYF. The CDR3 DNA is TGCGCCAGCAGCTCCCTCGGAGGACGGCCGGGGGAGACCCAGTACTTC. The chain combines TRBV5-1 with TRBJ2-5; D perhaps matches TRBD2 (5 bases). This CDR3 contains 16 residues. CDR1 and CDR2 (germline): SGHRS, YFSETQ. Trimming shortened V by 3 bases and J by 5 bases, and 20 bases separated the two germline ends. Variable domain in full (rest from reference TRBV5-1 and TRBJ2-5): KAGVTQTPRYLIKTRGQQVTLSCSPISGHRSVSWYQQTPGQGLQFLFEYFSETQRNKGNFPGRFSGRQFSNSRSEMNVSTLELGDSALYLCASSSLGGRPGETQYFGPGTRLLVL.

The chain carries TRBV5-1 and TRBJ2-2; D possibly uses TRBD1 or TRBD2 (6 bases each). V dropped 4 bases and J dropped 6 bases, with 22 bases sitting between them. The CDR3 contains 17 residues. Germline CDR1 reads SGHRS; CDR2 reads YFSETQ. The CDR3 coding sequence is TGCGCCAGCAGCCCCTCCTTGGGGACTGAGGGGGCCGGGGAGCTGTTTTTT. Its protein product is CASSPSLGTEGAGELFF.

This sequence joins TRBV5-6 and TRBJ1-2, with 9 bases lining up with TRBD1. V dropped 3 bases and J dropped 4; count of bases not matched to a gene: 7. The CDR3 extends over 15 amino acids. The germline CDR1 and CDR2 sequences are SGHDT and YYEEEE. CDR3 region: CASSWGQGQGYGYTF. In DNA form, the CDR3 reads TGTGCCAGCAGCTGGGGACAGGGACAGGGCTATGGCTACACCTTC.

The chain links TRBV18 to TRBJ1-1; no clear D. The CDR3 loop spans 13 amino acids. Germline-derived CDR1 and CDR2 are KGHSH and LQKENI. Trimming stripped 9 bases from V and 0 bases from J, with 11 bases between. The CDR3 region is CASSGDLNTEAFF. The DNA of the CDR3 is TGTGCCAGTTCTGGGGATTTGAACACTGAAGCTTTCTTT. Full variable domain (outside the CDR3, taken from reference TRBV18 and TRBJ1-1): NAGVMQNPRHLVRRRGQEARLRCSPMKGHSHVYWYRQLPEEGLKFMVYLQKENIIDESGMPKERFSAEFPKEGPSILRIQQVVRGDSAAYFCASSGDLNTEAFFGQGTRLTVV.

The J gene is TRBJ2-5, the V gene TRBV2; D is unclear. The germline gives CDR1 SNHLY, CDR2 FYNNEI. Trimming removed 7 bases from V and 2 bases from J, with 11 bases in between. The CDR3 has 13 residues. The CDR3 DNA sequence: TGTGCCAGCACGGCAGAACCTCAAGAGACCCAGTACTTC. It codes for CASTAEPQETQYF.

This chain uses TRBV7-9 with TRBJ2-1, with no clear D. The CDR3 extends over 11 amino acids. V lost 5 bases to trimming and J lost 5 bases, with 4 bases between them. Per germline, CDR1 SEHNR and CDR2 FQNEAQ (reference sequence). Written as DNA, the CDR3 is TGTGCCAGCAGCGCCCACAATGAGCAGTTCTTC. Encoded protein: CASSAHNEQFF.

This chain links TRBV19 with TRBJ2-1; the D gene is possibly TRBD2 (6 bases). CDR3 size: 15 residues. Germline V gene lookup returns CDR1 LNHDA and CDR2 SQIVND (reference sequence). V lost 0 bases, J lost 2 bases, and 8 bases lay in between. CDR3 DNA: TGTGCCAGTAGTATAGATAGCGGTACCTACAATGAGCAGTTCTTC. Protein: CASSIDSGTYNEQFF.

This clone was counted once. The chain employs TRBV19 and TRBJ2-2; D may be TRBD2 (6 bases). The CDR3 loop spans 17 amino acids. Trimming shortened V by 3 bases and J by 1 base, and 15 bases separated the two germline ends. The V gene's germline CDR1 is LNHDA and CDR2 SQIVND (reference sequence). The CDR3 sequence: CASSIFSGLLNTGELFF. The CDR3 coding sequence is TGTGCCAGTAGTATTTTTAGCGGCCTTTTGAACACCGGGGAGCTGTTTTTT.

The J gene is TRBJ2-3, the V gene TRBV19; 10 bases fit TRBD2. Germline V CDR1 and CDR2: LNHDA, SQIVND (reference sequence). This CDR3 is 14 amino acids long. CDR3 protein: CASRTSGATDTQYF. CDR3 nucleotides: TGTGCAAGTCGCACTAGCGGGGCCACAGATACGCAGTATTTT.

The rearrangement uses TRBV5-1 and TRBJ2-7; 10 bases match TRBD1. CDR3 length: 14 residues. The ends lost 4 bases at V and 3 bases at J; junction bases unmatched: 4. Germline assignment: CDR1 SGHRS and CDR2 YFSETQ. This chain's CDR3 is CASSPRTGGYEQYF. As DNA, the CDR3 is TGCGCCAGCAGCCCCCGGACAGGGGGCTACGAGCAGTACTTC. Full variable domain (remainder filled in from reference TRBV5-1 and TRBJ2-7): KAGVTQTPRYLIKTRGQQVTLSCSPISGHRSVSWYQQTPGQGLQFLFEYFSETQRNKGNFPGRFSGRQFSNSRSEMNVSTLELGDSALYLCASSPRTGGYEQYFGPGTRLTVT.

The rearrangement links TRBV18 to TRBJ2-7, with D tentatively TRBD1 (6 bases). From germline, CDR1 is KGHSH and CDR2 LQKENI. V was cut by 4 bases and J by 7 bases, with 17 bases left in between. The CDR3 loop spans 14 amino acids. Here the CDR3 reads CASSREQGLWEQYF. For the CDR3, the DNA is TGTGCCAGCTCACGGGAACAGGGTCTGTGGGAGCAGTACTTC.

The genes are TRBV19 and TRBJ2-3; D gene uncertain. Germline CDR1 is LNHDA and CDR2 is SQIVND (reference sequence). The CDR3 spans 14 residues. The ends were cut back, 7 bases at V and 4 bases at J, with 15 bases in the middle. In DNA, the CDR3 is TGTGCCAGTATCCCTTCGGCCACCCCAGATACGCAGTATTTT. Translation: CASIPSATPDTQYF.

The CDR3 DNA reads as TGTGCCAGCAGCGCCGGAGAGGGGGGTGAGCAGTTCTTC. Residues: CASSAGEGGEQFF. The chain recombines TRBV9 with TRBJ2-1; D possibly uses TRBD1 or TRBD2 (6 bases each). CDR3 length: 13 residues. Germline V gene lookup returns CDR1 SGDLS and CDR2 YYNGEE. Trimming left V 3 bases short and J 9 bases short, with 13 bases between.

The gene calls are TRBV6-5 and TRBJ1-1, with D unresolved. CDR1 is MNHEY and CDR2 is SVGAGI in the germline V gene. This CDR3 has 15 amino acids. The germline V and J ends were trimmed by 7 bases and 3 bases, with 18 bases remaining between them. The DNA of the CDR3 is TGTGCCAGCACCTTTGGCCCGGGCTGGGACACTGAAGCTTTCTTT. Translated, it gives CASTFGPGWDTEAFF.

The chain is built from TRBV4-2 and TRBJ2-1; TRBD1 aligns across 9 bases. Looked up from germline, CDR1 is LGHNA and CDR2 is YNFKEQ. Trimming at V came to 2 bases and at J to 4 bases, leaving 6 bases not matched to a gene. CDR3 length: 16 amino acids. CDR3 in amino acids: CASSQFWDRVYNEQFF. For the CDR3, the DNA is TGTGCCAGCAGCCAATTTTGGGACAGGGTTTACAATGAGCAGTTCTTC.

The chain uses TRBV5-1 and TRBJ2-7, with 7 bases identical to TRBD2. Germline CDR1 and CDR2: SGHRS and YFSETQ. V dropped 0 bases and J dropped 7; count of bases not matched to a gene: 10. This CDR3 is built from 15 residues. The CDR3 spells CASSLGLAEGREQYF. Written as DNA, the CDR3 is TGCGCCAGCAGCTTGGGCCTAGCGGAGGGGAGGGAGCAGTACTTC.

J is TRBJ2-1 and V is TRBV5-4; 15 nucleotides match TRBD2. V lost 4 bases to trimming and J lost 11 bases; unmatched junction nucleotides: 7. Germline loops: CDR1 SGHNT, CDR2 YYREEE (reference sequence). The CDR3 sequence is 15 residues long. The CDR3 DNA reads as TGTGCCAGCAGCGAAGGGACTAGCGGGAGGTCGAAGCAGTTCTTC. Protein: CASSEGTSGRSKQFF.

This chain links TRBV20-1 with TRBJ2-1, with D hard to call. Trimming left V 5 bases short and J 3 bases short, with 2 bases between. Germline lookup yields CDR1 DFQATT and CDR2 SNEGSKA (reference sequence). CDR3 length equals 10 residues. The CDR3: CSALYNEQFF. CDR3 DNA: TGCAGTGCTCTCTACAATGAGCAGTTCTTC.

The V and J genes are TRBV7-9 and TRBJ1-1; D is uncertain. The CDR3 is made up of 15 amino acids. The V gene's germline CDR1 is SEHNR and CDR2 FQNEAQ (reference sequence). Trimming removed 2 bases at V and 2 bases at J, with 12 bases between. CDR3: CASSLNTAINTEAFF. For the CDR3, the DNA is TGTGCCAGCAGCTTAAACACAGCGATAAACACTGAAGCTTTCTTT.

The CDR3 region is CASSPPGLAGGTGELFF. The CDR3 DNA reads as TGTGCCAGCAGCCCCCCGGGACTAGCGGGGGGGACCGGGGAGCTGTTTTTT. The chain combines TRBV7-9 with TRBJ2-2; 16 bases map to TRBD2. This CDR3 has 17 amino acids. J gave up 5 bases and V 5 bases, and 5 bases lay outside the gene matches. The V gene's germline CDR1 is SEHNR and CDR2 FQNEAQ (reference sequence).

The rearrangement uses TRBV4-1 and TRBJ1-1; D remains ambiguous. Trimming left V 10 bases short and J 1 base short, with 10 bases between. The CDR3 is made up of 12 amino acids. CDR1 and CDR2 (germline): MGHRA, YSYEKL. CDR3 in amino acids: CATSRTNTEAFF. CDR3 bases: TGCGCCACCTCGCGGACGAACACTGAAGCTTTCTTT.

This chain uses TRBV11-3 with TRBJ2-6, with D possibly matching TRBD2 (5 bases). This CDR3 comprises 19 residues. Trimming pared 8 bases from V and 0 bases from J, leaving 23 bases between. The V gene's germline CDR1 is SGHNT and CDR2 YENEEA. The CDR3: CASGPTGRGLSSGANVLTF. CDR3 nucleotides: TGTGCCAGCGGCCCGACTGGACGGGGATTAAGCTCTGGGGCCAACGTCCTGACTTTC. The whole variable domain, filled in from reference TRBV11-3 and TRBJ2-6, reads EAGVVQSPRYKIIEKKQPVAFWCNPISGHNTLYWYLQNLGQGPELLIRYENEEAVDDSQLPKDRFSAERLKGVDSTLKIQPAELGDSAVYLCASGPTGRGLSSGANVLTFGAGSRLTVL.